Below, one T cell receptor beta chain is given with its context. Its specificity is not known. The record originates from a study of T cell responses to AZD1222 COVID-19 vaccine. Findings of the study overall: After two AZD1222 doses, spike-specific TCR breadth and depth rose versus day 0. Most donors were white British and more were female, and clonal diversity was possibly underestimated.

TCRdb keeps only in-frame clones here, not all; method: immunoSEQ multiplex PCR. The repertoire consists of tens of thousands of clones, with roughly 88% occurring once and the leading ten covering 10%. The sequence was obtained from an adult who received the MenACWY meningococcal vaccine as a control. The sequences come from peripheral blood, collected 28 days after the second dose of the MenACWY control vaccine.

CDR3 in amino acids: CASRTGVGNEKLFF. For the CDR3, the DNA is TGTGCCAGTAGGACCGGGGTCGGGAATGAAAAACTGTTTTTT. The chain carries TRBV19 and TRBJ1-4, with unresolved D. CDR3 size: 14 residues. The germline CDR1 and CDR2 sequences are LNHDA and SQIVND (reference sequence). The V gene lost 6 bases and the J gene lost 5 bases, with 13 bases spanning the gap.